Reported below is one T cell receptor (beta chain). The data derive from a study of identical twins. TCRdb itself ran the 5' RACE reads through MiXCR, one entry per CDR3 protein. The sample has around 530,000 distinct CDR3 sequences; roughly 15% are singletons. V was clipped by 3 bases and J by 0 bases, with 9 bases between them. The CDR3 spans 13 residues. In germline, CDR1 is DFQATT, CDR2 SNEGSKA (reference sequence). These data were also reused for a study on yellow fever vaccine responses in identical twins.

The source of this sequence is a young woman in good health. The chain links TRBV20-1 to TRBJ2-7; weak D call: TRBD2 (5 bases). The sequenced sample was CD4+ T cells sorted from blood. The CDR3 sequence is CSARRASSYEQYF. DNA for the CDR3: TGCAGTGCTAGGCGGGCTAGCTCCTACGAGCAGTACTTC.